The 15 T cell receptor beta chains below all came from one sample that was sequenced in a study of blood T cell repertoires in COVID-19. The assay was immunoSEQ multiplex PCR, and TCRdb's table has in-frame clones only and misses some. Of tens of thousands of clones listed, about 74% were seen once; the top ten hold approximately 23%. The sample taken for sequencing was peripheral blood. Source of these receptors: a human donor in a cohort sampled during active COVID-19.

The gene calls are TRBV7-2 and TRBJ1-4; 7 bases align to TRBD1. The CDR3 covers 13 residues. V was clipped by 8 bases and J by 8 bases; unmatched bases: 8. Looked up from germline, CDR1 is SGHTA and CDR2 is FQGNSA. The DNA for the CDR3 is TGTGCCAGCGGGAGGACAGGCCCCGAAAAACTGTTTTTT. Its translation: CASGRTGPEKLFF.

This chain uses TRBV5-1 with TRBJ2-3, with a tentative D call TRBD2 (5 bases). Deletions cut 4 bases from V and 0 bases from J, with 15 bases between. Germline V lookup: CDR1 SGHRS, CDR2 YFSETQ. CDR3 length: 16 residues. In DNA form, the CDR3 reads TGCGCCAGCAGCCTCGGTTCTAGCACTAGCACAGATACGCAGTATTTT. This gives the protein CASSLGSSTSTDTQYF.

This chain connects TRBV28 to TRBJ1-6; D ambiguous. The CDR3 spans 17 residues. Germline lookup yields CDR1 MDHEN and CDR2 SYDVKM. V lost 6 bases and J lost 0, with 15 bases in between. CDR3 DNA: TGTGCCAGCAGCCATACCTCTGGGAGCTCCTATAATTCACCCCTCCACTTT. It specifies CASSHTSGSSYNSPLHF. The variable domain in full, completed from reference TRBV28 and TRBJ1-6, reads DVKVTQSSRYLVKRTGEKVFLECVQDMDHENMFWYRQDPGLGLRLIYFSYDVKMKEKGDIPEGYSVSREKKERFSLILESASTNQTSMYLCASSHTSGSSYNSPLHFGNGTRLTVT.

V usage is TRBV25-1 and J usage is TRBJ1-4; 11 positions agree with TRBD1. V lost 6 bases, J lost 4 bases, and 10 bases stayed unmatched. This CDR3 has 17 residues. Germline V lookup: CDR1 MGHDK, CDR2 SYGVNS. In DNA form, the CDR3 reads TGTGCCAGCAGGGAAACGGGACAGGGGGACGGTAATGAAAAACTGTTTTTT. Translation: CASRETGQGDGNEKLFF.

DNA for the CDR3: TGCGCCAGCAGCCTTACAAAGGGACAGGGGTATGGCTACACCTTC. Its translation is CASSLTKGQGYGYTF. J is TRBJ1-2 and V is TRBV4-3, with 10 bases lining up with TRBD1. Germline CDR1 is LGHNA and CDR2 is YSLEER. The CDR3 consists of 15 residues. With V trimmed by 4 bases and J by 5 bases, 7 bases remained unmatched.

The gene calls are TRBV12-3 or TRBV12-4 and TRBJ1-5; the D is unclear. Trimming cost V 5 bases and J 10 bases, with 15 bases left between them. CDR3 size: 13 residues. The CDR3 reads CASSRGPGSPQHF. The DNA of the CDR3 is TGTGCCAGCAGTAGAGGACCCGGGAGTCCCCAGCATTTT.

The V call is TRBV7-8, the J call TRBJ1-1; 9 bases line up with TRBD1. This CDR3 comprises 13 residues. Per the germline V gene, CDR1 is SGHVS and CDR2 is FQNEAQ. V shed 8 bases, J shed 8 bases, and the junction held 9 bases outside the gene matches. CDR3 sequence reads: CASEQGARGEAFF. The DNA of the CDR3 is TGTGCCAGCGAACAGGGGGCGCGGGGAGAAGCTTTCTTT.

The rearrangement uses TRBV7-8 and TRBJ2-7; possible D gene TRBD1, 5 bases. Germline V gene lookup returns CDR1 SGHVS and CDR2 FQNEAQ. The V end lost 7 bases, the J end lost 1 base, and 17 bases lay between the germline ends. This CDR3 comprises 15 residues. CDR3 residues: CASTLSPGQSYEQYF. CDR3 DNA: TGTGCCAGCACCCTTAGCCCTGGACAATCCTACGAGCAGTACTTC.

The chain combines TRBV28 with TRBJ1-2; 9 positions agree with TRBD1. Losses at the gene ends were 4 bases for V and 5 bases for J; bases not matched to a gene: 8. CDR1 is MDHEN, CDR2 SYDVKM, per germline. The CDR3 sequence is 15 residues long. The CDR3 DNA reads TGTGCCAGCAGTTCACCGGGACAGGGACTATATGGCTACACCTTC. Its translation: CASSSPGQGLYGYTF.

This clone has only one observation. The chain joins TRBV19 to TRBJ2-3, with 10 bases aligning to TRBD2. V shed 7 bases and J 3 bases; nucleotides not matched to a gene: 10. The CDR3 has 16 amino acids. The germline CDR1 and CDR2 sequences are LNHDA and SQIVND (reference sequence). The CDR3 nucleotides are TGTGCCAGTATCAGCGGGAGGGTCGACGGGACAGATACGCAGTATTTT. It translates to CASISGRVDGTDTQYF. Filled out from reference TRBV19 and TRBJ2-3, the complete variable domain reads DGGITQSPKYLFRKEGQNVTLSCEQNLNHDAMYWYRQDPGQGLRLIYYSQIVNDFQKGDIAEGYSVSREKKESFPLTVTSAQKNPTAFYLCASISGRVDGTDTQYFGPGTRLTVL.

This clone was counted once. V and J are TRBV19 and TRBJ1-5; possible D gene TRBD1, 6 bases. Germline V gene sequence: CDR1 LNHDA, CDR2 SQIVND (reference sequence). CDR3 size: 16 residues. Trimming stripped 5 bases from V and 0 bases from J, with 14 bases between. This chain's CDR3 is CASSPETGRSNQPQHF. Written as DNA, the CDR3 is TGTGCCAGTAGTCCCGAGACAGGACGTAGCAATCAGCCCCAGCATTTT.

This clone has just one count. This chain links TRBV21-1 with TRBJ1-1; the table names TRBD1, a call not compared with the DNA. TRBV21-1 is flagged as a pseudogene. The CDR3 runs to 17 residues. The CDR3 loop is CASSNDRGRAVNTEAFF. The CDR3 coding sequence is TGTGCCAGCAGCAATGACAGGGGGCGCGCGGTGAACACTGAAGCTTTCTTT.

This chain uses TRBV7-2 with TRBJ1-5, with D uncertain. The V end lost 7 bases, the J end lost 0 bases, and 7 bases lay between the germline ends. The germline V gene encodes CDR1 SGHTA and CDR2 FQGNSA. The CDR3 runs 13 residues. The CDR3 loop reads CASTENSNQPQHF. The CDR3 DNA is TGTGCCAGCACGGAGAATAGCAATCAGCCCCAGCATTTT.

The rearrangement uses TRBV3-1 (or the pseudogene TRBV3-2) and TRBJ2-7; 8 nucleotides agree with TRBD2. Trimming took 1 base from V and 6 from J; bases not matched to a gene: 11. CDR1 is LGHDT and CDR2 is YNNKEL in the germline V gene (reference sequence). The CDR3 consists of 16 residues. This chain's CDR3 is CASSQGGSGLGGEQYF. The DNA of the CDR3 is TGTGCCAGCAGCCAAGGGGGCTCGGGACTAGGTGGCGAGCAGTACTTC.

The chain combines TRBV10-3 with TRBJ2-1, with 15 positions matching TRBD2. Germline V gives CDR1 ENHRY, CDR2 SYGVKD. With V trimmed by 1 base and J by 9 bases, 4 bases remained unmatched. The CDR3 extends over 16 amino acids. CDR3 in amino acids: CAISEWTSGRAFEQFF. CDR3 nucleotides: TGTGCCATCAGTGAGTGGACTAGCGGGAGGGCCTTTGAGCAGTTCTTC.